Below are 20 T cell receptor beta chains sequenced from a single sample in a study of cytomegalovirus exposure and HLA in healthy donors. Amplification used 60 Vbeta primers and 13 Jbeta primers. Assay: immunoSEQ multiplex PCR; the TCRdb copy retains only in-frame clones and omits some. The table records 130,000 or so clones, 73% of them present only once. Sequencing used PBMCs. The receptors derive from a woman aged 40 to 50 in good health and CMV-seropositive.

The chain combines TRBV4-3 with TRBJ2-1, with unresolved D. Between the trimmed V and J ends, which lost 0 bases and 3 bases, there was a span of 9 bases. This CDR3 spans 15 amino acids. CDR1 and CDR2 from the germline V gene are LGHNA and YSLEER. The CDR3 bases are TGCGCCAGCAGCCAAGACTACCGAAACTACAATGAGCAGTTCTTC. It encodes CASSQDYRNYNEQFF.

The gene calls are TRBV5-1 and TRBJ1-4; D gene unclear. Germline-derived CDR1 and CDR2 are SGHRS and YFSETQ. The CDR3 has 16 residues. With 4 bases removed from V and 0 bases from J, the gap between germline ends came to 13 bases. The CDR3 protein is CASSGRTDPTNEKLFF. Here the CDR3 DNA reads TGCGCCAGCAGCGGAAGGACTGATCCAACTAATGAAAAACTGTTTTTT.

This clone was detected only once. CDR3 region: CASSPPGSAGGYNEQFF. Here the CDR3 DNA reads TGTGCCAGCTCACCACCGGGATCGGCGGGAGGGTACAATGAGCAGTTCTTC. The chain couples TRBV18 to TRBJ2-1; 9 positions match TRBD2. J gave up 4 bases and V 0 bases, and 7 bases lay outside the gene matches. The CDR3 runs to 17 residues. Germline V gene lookup returns CDR1 KGHSH and CDR2 LQKENI.

This chain joins TRBV5-4 and TRBJ1-2, with 8 bases that match TRBD1. The CDR3 is 15 amino acids. J lost 4 bases, V lost 0 bases, and 5 bases had no gene match. Per the germline V gene, CDR1 is SGHNT and CDR2 is YYREEE (reference sequence). As DNA, the CDR3 is TGTGCCAGCAGCTTGGCTGACAGGGGCGCCTATGGCTACACCTTC. It is translated as CASSLADRGAYGYTF.

The rearrangement uses TRBV28 and TRBJ2-5, with TRBD2 matching 9 bases. With the DNA end fitting TRBJ2-7 better, the J assignment may be wrong. This CDR3 region has 14 residues. The V gene's germline CDR1 is MDHEN and CDR2 SYDVKM. CDR3 sequence (DNA): TGTGCCAGCAGTTCTAGCGGGAAGTCACACGAGCAGTACTTC. Protein product: CASSSSGKSHEQYF.

Of note for this clone: Mismatch with germline at one junction end may stem from a read error. V gene TRBV6-6 combines with J gene TRBJ2-7, with no clear D. Per the germline V gene, CDR1 is MNHNY and CDR2 is SVGAGI (reference sequence). The CDR3 loop spans 16 amino acids. CDR3 loop: CACSTPISSYSYEQYF. In DNA form, the CDR3 reads TGTGCCTGCAGCACTCCCATCTCCTCGTACTCCTACGAGCAGTACTTC.

This clone occurred a few times. This chain connects TRBV18 to TRBJ2-2; possible D gene TRBD2, 5 bases. Between the trimmed V and J ends, which lost 6 bases and 7 bases, there was a span of 12 bases. This CDR3 spans 13 amino acids. CDR1 and CDR2 (germline): KGHSH, LQKENI. CDR3 residues: CASSRVANGELFF. The CDR3 coding sequence is TGTGCCAGCTCGCGGGTAGCGAACGGGGAGCTGTTTTTT. The whole variable domain, remainder taken from reference TRBV18 and TRBJ2-2, is NAGVMQNPRHLVRRRGQEARLRCSPMKGHSHVYWYRQLPEEGLKFMVYLQKENIIDESGMPKERFSAEFPKEGPSILRIQQVVRGDSAAYFCASSRVANGELFFGEGSRLTVL.

This clone was counted once. This specimen includes other DNA sequences encoding the same CDR3. The chain recombines TRBV5-1 with TRBJ1-1, with 7 positions matching TRBD1. The germline V gene has CDR1 SGHRS and CDR2 YFSETQ. The length of the CDR3 is 14 residues. The V segment lost 4 bases and the J segment 2 bases; nucleotides outside the gene matches: 5. This chain's CDR3 is CASSLGGGNTEAFF. The CDR3 DNA reads TGCGCCAGCAGCCTGGGAGGGGGCAACACTGAAGCTTTCTTT.

The V gene is TRBV19, the J gene TRBJ1-5, with TRBD1 matching 8 bases. Per the germline V gene, CDR1 is LNHDA and CDR2 is SQIVND (reference sequence). V was clipped by 5 bases and J by 3 bases; unmatched bases: 6. CDR3 length equals 15 residues. CDR3 DNA: TGTGCCAGTAGTTCAGGGGGCTCTAACAATCAGCCCCAGCATTTT. This gives the protein CASSSGGSNNQPQHF.

This sequence joins TRBV2 and TRBJ2-2, with TRBD1 matching over 10 bases. The germline V gene encodes CDR1 SNHLY and CDR2 FYNNEI. The CDR3 loop spans 16 amino acids. J gave up 4 bases and V 6 bases, and 8 bases lay outside the gene matches. This CDR3 is CASSALDRGRTGELFF. The CDR3 DNA follows: TGTGCCAGCAGCGCCCTTGACAGGGGGCGCACCGGGGAGCTGTTTTTT.

Regarding this clone: A junction end diverges from the germline sequence, so it may reflect a read error. This chain links TRBV18 with TRBJ2-7; 7 nucleotides match TRBD1. Germline V gene data show CDR1 as KGHSH and CDR2 as LQKENI. The CDR3 runs 15 residues. CDR3 DNA: TGTGCCAGCTCGCCACGTTTCCAGGGGGTATACGAGCAGTACTTC. Its translation is CASSPRFQGVYEQYF.

The CDR3 region has the DNA TGTGCCATCAGCGGTGGGACAGGGAACGATGAGCAGTTCTTC. Its protein product is CAISGGTGNDEQFF. The chain links TRBV10-3 to TRBJ2-1, with 9 bases aligning to TRBD1. The CDR3 extends over 14 amino acids. Germline assignment: CDR1 ENHRY and CDR2 SYGVKD. After removal of 6 bases from V and 8 bases from J, the junction contained 8 bases not matched to a gene.

This clone came up once. The rearrangement uses TRBV28 and TRBJ1-3; the D is unclear. The CDR3 has 17 residues. The germline gives CDR1 MDHEN, CDR2 SYDVKM. The V and J ends lost 3 bases and 0 bases respectively, with 15 bases between them. The CDR3 loop is CASSFGGLRFSGNTIYF. The CDR3 bases are TGTGCCAGCAGTTTCGGCGGGCTTCGGTTCTCTGGAAACACCATATATTTT.

This clone came up a few times. The chain couples TRBV6-5 to TRBJ2-7; D is possibly TRBD2 (6 bases). The CDR3 is 15 amino acids. Trimming removed 5 bases from V and 5 bases from J, with 19 bases in between. Germline lookup yields CDR1 MNHEY and CDR2 SVGAGI. In nucleotides, the CDR3 is TGTGCCAGCAGTGGGGGGACGGGCAGAGGGAACGAGCAGTACTTC. The encoded protein is CASSGGTGRGNEQYF.

The chain uses TRBV6-6 and TRBJ1-2; 7 nucleotides match TRBD1. The germline V gene has CDR1 MNHNY and CDR2 SVGAGI (reference sequence). The J segment lost 2 bases and the V segment lost 5 bases, leaving 2 bases of the junction unmatched. The CDR3 consists of 13 residues. The CDR3, as DNA: TGTGCCAGCAGTAAGGGACAGAACTATGGCTACACCTTC. Translation: CASSKGQNYGYTF.

The chain is built from TRBV6-1 and TRBJ2-5; 8 positions agree with TRBD2. The DNA end favors TRBJ2-7, so the J call may be wrong. CDR3 size: 15 residues. Looked up from germline, CDR1 is MNHNS and CDR2 is SASEGT. The CDR3 reads CASSEAGTRSYEQYF. CDR3 DNA: TGTGCCAGCAGTGAAGCGGGGACTAGATCCTACGAGCAGTACTTC.

The rearrangement uses TRBV2 and TRBJ1-5; the match to TRBD1 covers 9 bases. With 7 bases clipped from V and 5 bases from J, the junction kept 6 bases outside the gene matches. CDR3 size: 14 residues. Germline V gene lookup returns CDR1 SNHLY and CDR2 FYNNEI. The CDR3 region has the DNA TGTGCCAGCACTATCGACAGGGGGGATCAGCCCCAGCATTTT. It yields the protein CASTIDRGDQPQHF.

The V gene is TRBV19, the J gene TRBJ2-7; 7 bases are shared with TRBD2. From germline, CDR1 is LNHDA and CDR2 SQIVND (reference sequence). The CDR3 runs 15 residues. The J segment lost 1 base and the V segment lost 6 bases, leaving 9 bases of the junction unmatched. The CDR3 sequence is CASSHFGGGSYEQYF. As DNA, the CDR3 is TGTGCCAGTAGCCACTTCGGGGGAGGGTCCTACGAGCAGTACTTC.

This sequence joins TRBV30 and TRBJ1-5; 8 bases agree with TRBD1. Looked up from germline, CDR1 is GTSNPN and CDR2 is SVGIG (reference sequence). The trim removed 6 bases at V and 8 bases at J, leaving 15 bases unmatched. This CDR3 contains 15 residues. CDR3 sequence: CACGQGFGGKEPQHF. CDR3 coding DNA: TGTGCCTGTGGACAGGGTTTCGGGGGTAAAGAGCCCCAGCATTTT.

The CDR3 protein is CASSLVVDEQFF. CDR3 DNA: TGTGCCAGCAGTTTAGTAGTCGATGAGCAGTTCTTC. V and J are TRBV27 and TRBJ2-1, with D uncertain. CDR1 and CDR2 (germline): MNHEY, SMNVEV (reference sequence). CDR3 length: 12 amino acids. The ends were cut back, 2 bases at V and 8 bases at J, with 7 bases in the middle.